This T cell receptor beta chain was retrieved from a study of blood T cells in healthy people across ages. A second PCR, run for roughly 6 to 11 cycles, used a sample-barcoded 5' primer plus a J-beta primer mix. TCRdb re-called the 5' RACE reads through MiXCR, storing one row per CDR3 protein. The sample lists fewer than 800,000 distinct CDR3 sequences, around 48% occurring once. Each donor was a healthy Caucasian individual from Russia, aged about 6 to 90. Samples each yielded at least 5 micrograms of total RNA. Germline values: CDR1 LGHNA, CDR2 YNFKEQ. J gave up 3 bases and V 1 base, and 5 bases lay outside the gene matches. This CDR3 has 15 amino acids. Comment on this clonotype: Its antigen is not identified.

The study, taken as a whole, reports: TCR beta diversity per million T cells fell roughly linearly with age. Unsorted PBMCs blocked a conclusive comparison of naive and antigen-experienced cells.

This clonotype was obtained from a woman aged 55 to 70 in good health. Sample: blood. V and J are TRBV4-2 and TRBJ1-2; TRBD1 agrees at 7 bases. This chain's CDR3 is CASSQVGDRDYGYTF. The DNA for the CDR3 is TGTGCCAGCAGCCAAGTGGGAGACAGGGACTATGGCTACACCTTC.